This TCR beta chain appears in the sequencing data of a study of early T cells in non-severe SARS-CoV-2 infection. Study information: Bulk RNA isolated from unsorted whole blood underwent sequencing; chains were not paired. Study findings and constraints: VDJdb matching favored anti-spike CD8 responses, missing private and CD4 specificities.

This CDR3 is 12 amino acids long. Germline assignment: CDR1 SGHAT and CDR2 FQNNGV. V lost 5 bases, J lost 11 bases, and 15 bases lay in between. Attached unique molecular identifiers marked individual cDNA molecules. TCRdb recomputed calls from the 5' RACE reads with MiXCR, one row per CDR3 protein. The sample carries about 33,000 distinct CDR3 sequences, 4.7% recorded once. This clonotype was found many times. What it binds is unknown. This TCR was recovered from an adult who was a healthcare worker with PCR-confirmed SARS-CoV-2 infection or an uninfected control (not recorded which). The chain couples TRBV11-2 to TRBJ1-1; D is undetermined. Sequencing was performed on whole blood. The DNA of the CDR3 is TGTGCCAGCAGCCGACTTGGGATGGCGGCTTTCTTT. It is translated as CASSRLGMAAFF.